This TCR beta chain appears in the sequencing data of a study of T cell responses to AZD1222 COVID-19 vaccine. Measured with immunoSEQ multiplex PCR; TCRdb has only the in-frame clones, and not every one. The sample lists about 110,000 clones, 94% occurring once. Trimming pared 5 bases from V and 4 bases from J, leaving 11 bases between. Germline assignment: CDR1 MNHEY and CDR2 SMNVEV (reference sequence). CDR3 length: 13 amino acids. The material sequenced was peripheral blood, taken 28 days after the second AZD1222 dose. The sequence derives from an adult who received the AZD1222 COVID-19 vaccine. The chain employs TRBV27 and TRBJ1-2; D ambiguous. The CDR3 region is CASSHSLSYGYTF. The CDR3 DNA follows: TGTGCCAGCAGTCACTCCTTAAGCTATGGCTACACCTTC.